Below, 31 T cell receptor beta chains from the same sample are listed, as sequenced in a study of CD8 T cells in Susac syndrome. Reverse transcription of about 0.5 to 1 ug RNA used random hexamers. One entry per CDR3 protein results from TCRdb running MiXCR on the immunoSEQ multiplex PCR reads. Of about 240,000 distinct CDR3 sequences detected, around 96% appear once; the ten largest clones hold about 0.095%. Sample: CD4+ T cells from PBMCs. The receptors originated from a human donor with Susac syndrome.

The chain carries TRBV3-1 and TRBJ1-2; no reliable D call. This CDR3 is built from 12 residues. Germline-derived CDR1 and CDR2 are LGHDT and YNNKEL (reference sequence). Trimming took off 0 bases at V and 11 bases at J, with 10 bases between the two ends. The chain's CDR3 is CASSQDEGLYTF. The DNA of the CDR3 is TGTGCCAGCAGCCAAGACGAAGGGCTGTACACCTTC. The variable domain in full, with the rest retrieved from reference TRBV3-1 and TRBJ1-2, is DTAVSQTPKYLVTQMGNDKSIKCEQNLGHDTMYWYKQDSKKFLKIMFSYNNKELIINETVPNRFSPKSPDKAHLNLHINSLELGDSAVYFCASSQDEGLYTFGSGTRLTVV.

The chain links TRBV30 to TRBJ1-2, with D unresolved. This CDR3 spans 10 amino acids. The V and J ends lost 2 bases and 4 bases respectively, with 2 bases between them. Germline V gene data show CDR1 as GTSNPN and CDR2 as SVGIG (reference sequence). Here the CDR3 DNA reads TGTGCCTGGAGTACCTATGGCTACACCTTC. It translates to CAWSTYGYTF.

The chain joins TRBV5-4 to TRBJ2-3; TRBD1 aligns across 11 bases. V dropped 0 bases and J dropped 5; count of bases not matched to a gene: 5. This CDR3 region has 16 residues. Per germline, CDR1 SGHNT and CDR2 YYREEE (reference sequence). The CDR3 is CASSLGLGQGGDTQYF. In nucleotides, the CDR3 is TGTGCCAGCAGCTTGGGGTTGGGACAGGGGGGAGATACGCAGTATTTT.

This clonotype occurred once. The chain has TRBV20-1 and TRBJ2-2; D gene uncertain. This CDR3 spans 14 amino acids. The germline V and J ends were trimmed by 1 base and 1 base, with 7 bases remaining between them. In germline, CDR1 is DFQATT, CDR2 SNEGSKA (reference sequence). The CDR3 loop is CSARVYRNTGELFF. The CDR3 DNA follows: TGCAGTGCTAGAGTTTATCGGAACACCGGGGAGCTGTTTTTT.

The chain recombines TRBV28 with TRBJ2-7; D ambiguous. Germline CDR1 and CDR2: MDHEN and SYDVKM. The CDR3 loop spans 14 amino acids. Trimming removed 4 bases from V and 2 bases from J, with 12 bases in between. The CDR3 DNA reads as TGTGCCAGCAGTTCAGGAGATGGAACCTACGAGCAGTACTTC. Protein product: CASSSGDGTYEQYF.

CDR3 residues: CASSLVGTVYGYTF. The CDR3 DNA is TGTGCCAGCAGCTTAGTAGGGACAGTCTATGGCTACACCTTC. The V call is TRBV11-2, the J call TRBJ1-2, with 7 bases matching TRBD1. The germline V gene encodes CDR1 SGHAT and CDR2 FQNNGV. This CDR3 is 14 amino acids long. Unmatched junction bases numbered 3, after V lost 1 base and J lost 4 bases.

This clonotype has only one observation. At one end the junction does not follow the germline gene, possibly because of a read error. The rearrangement joins TRBV7-7 to TRBJ2-1, with a possible D match to TRBD2 (5 bases). The CDR3 runs to 14 residues. Germline values: CDR1 SSHAT, CDR2 FNYEAQ (reference sequence). CDR3 sequence reads: CASSLFGVGNEQFF. The CDR3 DNA reads TGTGCTAGCAGCTTATTCGGGGTAGGCAATGAGCAGTTCTTC.

The J gene is TRBJ2-7, the V gene TRBV30, with 7 bases aligning to TRBD1. This CDR3 region has 14 residues. The germline gives CDR1 GTSNPN, CDR2 SVGIG (reference sequence). The trim removed 0 bases at V and 0 bases at J, leaving 2 bases unmatched. The CDR3 protein is CAWSVAGGSYEQYF. CDR3 in DNA: TGTGCCTGGAGTGTGGCAGGGGGCTCCTACGAGCAGTACTTC.

This clonotype was recorded only once. The V call is TRBV9, the J call TRBJ1-3; D unclear. The CDR3 is 16 amino acids. CDR1 is SGDLS, CDR2 YYNGEE, per germline. V was clipped by 3 bases and J by 0 bases, with 13 bases between them. The CDR3 region is CASSAQSAISGNTIYF. As DNA, the CDR3 is TGTGCCAGCAGCGCCCAATCAGCGATCTCTGGAAACACCATATATTTT.

V is TRBV5-1 and J is TRBJ2-5, with 9 positions matching TRBD2. This CDR3 region has 15 residues. Trimming cost V 0 bases and J 6 bases; bases outside gene matches: 6. Germline loops: CDR1 SGHRS, CDR2 YFSETQ. The CDR3 coding sequence is TGCGCCAGCAGCTTGGACGCGGGAGGGCCGAAGACCCAGTACTTC. It specifies CASSLDAGGPKTQYF.

In this sample, this clonotype turned up once. This rearrangement joins TRBV5-1 to TRBJ1-1, with 8 nucleotides matching TRBD1. Losses at the gene ends were 7 bases for V and 5 bases for J; bases not matched to a gene: 10. The germline gives CDR1 SGHRS, CDR2 YFSETQ. CDR3 size: 14 residues. CDR3 region: CASLAGTGGTEAFF. CDR3 in DNA: TGCGCCAGCTTGGCCGGGACAGGAGGAACTGAAGCTTTCTTT. The full variable domain, rest sourced from reference TRBV5-1 and TRBJ1-1, is KAGVTQTPRYLIKTRGQQVTLSCSPISGHRSVSWYQQTPGQGLQFLFEYFSETQRNKGNFPGRFSGRQFSNSRSEMNVSTLELGDSALYLCASLAGTGGTEAFFGQGTRLTVV.

This chain connects TRBV5-6 to TRBJ1-2, with a weak D call TRBD1 (5 bases). Looked up from germline, CDR1 is SGHDT and CDR2 is YYEEEE. Trimming left V 0 bases short and J 4 bases short, with 10 bases between. This CDR3 region has 14 residues. The CDR3 DNA is TGTGCCAGCAGCTTGGGTGAGGGGATCTATGGCTACACCTTC. This sequence encodes CASSLGEGIYGYTF.

The chain uses TRBV20-1 and TRBJ2-5, with TRBD1 as a possible D gene (7 bases). The V end lost 3 bases, the J end lost 3 bases, and 17 bases lay between the germline ends. The CDR3 has 15 amino acids. Germline loops: CDR1 DFQATT, CDR2 SNEGSKA (reference sequence). The chain's CDR3 is CSASLPGGREETQYF. CDR3 coding DNA: TGCAGTGCTAGTCTTCCAGGGGGGCGCGAAGAGACCCAGTACTTC.

The chain links TRBV20-1 to TRBJ2-5; 10 positions match TRBD2. Trimming at V came to 6 bases and at J to 5 bases, leaving 9 bases not matched to a gene. CDR3 length: 14 residues. From germline, CDR1 is DFQATT and CDR2 SNEGSKA (reference sequence). The CDR3 reads CSAPGLAGVETQYF. DNA of the CDR3: TGCAGTGCCCCCGGCCTAGCGGGAGTGGAGACCCAGTACTTC.

The V call is TRBV24-1, the J call TRBJ2-6, with 12 bases lining up with TRBD1. There are 19 residues in the CDR3. Unmatched junction bases numbered 8, after V lost 3 bases and J lost 3 bases. CDR1 is KGHDR, CDR2 SFDVKD, per germline. The DNA for the CDR3 is TGTGCCACCAGTGATGGAGGGACAGGGGGCCCGGGTGGGGCCAACGTCCTGACTTTC. Translated: CATSDGGTGGPGGANVLTF.

This clonotype was recorded once. CDR3 in amino acids: CSVVGSRSSYNEQFF. The CDR3 region has the DNA TGCAGCGTTGTTGGTAGCCGTAGCTCCTACAATGAGCAGTTCTTC. The chain recombines TRBV29-1 with TRBJ2-1; D is unclear. V dropped 4 bases and J dropped 0 bases, with 13 bases sitting between them. The CDR3 spans 15 residues. Germline CDR1 SQVTM, CDR2 ANQGSEA.

The chain couples TRBV9 to TRBJ2-1, with D perhaps TRBD2 (5 bases). Trimming took 7 bases from V and 2 from J, leaving 13 bases between them. Germline loops: CDR1 SGDLS, CDR2 YYNGEE. This CDR3 contains 14 residues. The CDR3 protein is CASEGNSPYNEQFF. CDR3 in DNA: TGTGCCAGCGAGGGAAACAGCCCCTACAATGAGCAGTTCTTC.

This CDR3 reads CAWSKGQLNTEAFF. CDR3 coding DNA: TGTGCCTGGAGTAAGGGACAGTTGAACACTGAAGCTTTCTTT. The chain joins TRBV30 to TRBJ1-1; 7 positions agree with TRBD1. V shed 2 bases, J shed 0 bases, and the junction held 3 bases outside the gene matches. The CDR3 is made up of 14 amino acids. Per the germline V gene, CDR1 is GTSNPN and CDR2 is SVGIG (reference sequence).

The CDR3 coding sequence is TGTGCCAGCAGTCCAGGGACAGGGGTGTCTGGGGCCAACGTCCTGACTTTC. It translates to CASSPGTGVSGANVLTF. This sequence joins TRBV27 and TRBJ2-6; 10 nucleotides line up with TRBD1. The CDR3 runs 17 residues. V lost 5 bases to trimming and J lost 1 base; unmatched junction nucleotides: 5. The germline V gene has CDR1 MNHEY and CDR2 SMNVEV (reference sequence).

This sequence joins TRBV7-9 and TRBJ1-1, with D unresolved. The CDR3 consists of 15 residues. In germline, CDR1 is SEHNR, CDR2 FQNEAQ (reference sequence). Trimming left V 5 bases short and J 0 bases short, with 13 bases between. The CDR3 DNA follows: TGTGCCAGCAGCGAGGGAACTCAGCTGAACACTGAAGCTTTCTTT. Amino acids: CASSEGTQLNTEAFF.

The chain joins TRBV29-1 to TRBJ1-1; no firm D call. Trimming took 6 bases from V and 4 from J, leaving 12 bases between them. The CDR3 is made up of 12 amino acids. Germline V gene sequence: CDR1 SQVTM, CDR2 ANQGSEA. The CDR3 DNA reads as TGCAGCGTAGACGAAGGGAGCACTGAAGCTTTCTTT. Amino acids: CSVDEGSTEAFF.

This chain links TRBV28 with TRBJ1-1; 9 bases match TRBD1. V was pared by 4 bases and J by 4 bases, with 10 bases of the junction left unmatched. Germline V gene lookup returns CDR1 MDHEN and CDR2 SYDVKM. The CDR3 totals 16 residues. In DNA form, the CDR3 reads TGTGCCAGCAGTTCAGCCGCGGACAGGGGAAGCACTGAAGCTTTCTTT. Translated: CASSSAADRGSTEAFF.

The chain carries TRBV20-1 and TRBJ2-2; D perhaps matches TRBD2 (6 bases). V lost 4 bases and J lost 5, with 14 bases in between. The CDR3 loop spans 14 amino acids. Germline CDR1 is DFQATT and CDR2 is SNEGSKA (reference sequence). CDR3: CSATSAAGTGELFF. DNA of the CDR3: TGCAGTGCTACTAGCGCCGCGGGGACCGGGGAGCTGTTTTTT.

This rearrangement joins TRBV20-1 to TRBJ2-1; D might be TRBD2 (5 bases). This CDR3 spans 15 amino acids. CDR1 DFQATT and CDR2 SNEGSKA come from the germline V gene (reference sequence). Deletions cut 4 bases from V and 9 bases from J, with 22 bases between. CDR3 sequence reads: CSAKVGPSGGFEQFF. The DNA of the CDR3 is TGCAGTGCTAAAGTCGGCCCCTCGGGCGGGTTTGAGCAGTTCTTC.

This chain joins TRBV29-1 and TRBJ1-1, with unresolved D. Deletions cut 2 bases from V and 3 bases from J, with 13 bases between. In germline, CDR1 is SQVTM, CDR2 ANQGSEA. This CDR3 contains 14 residues. The CDR3 nucleotides are TGCAGCGTTGAAAGGGTCCTGGAGGACACTGAAGCTTTCTTT. It specifies CSVERVLEDTEAFF.

This clonotype was recorded only once. The chain uses TRBV7-3 and TRBJ2-1; tentative D call: TRBD2 (6 bases). The CDR3 consists of 14 residues. The germline V gene has CDR1 SGHTA and CDR2 FQGTGA. V shed 5 bases and J shed 6 bases, with 14 bases lying between them. CDR3 loop: CASSPWTNLNEQFF. The CDR3 DNA reads TGTGCCAGCAGCCCCTGGACTAACCTCAATGAGCAGTTCTTC.

The chain uses TRBV18 and TRBJ2-7, with 11 nucleotides matching TRBD1. This CDR3 contains 18 residues. The V gene's germline CDR1 is KGHSH and CDR2 LQKENI. The ends lost 3 bases at V and 3 bases at J; junction bases unmatched: 13. The CDR3 loop reads CASSPMGVWTGGGYEQYF. For the CDR3, the DNA is TGTGCCAGCTCACCGATGGGGGTTTGGACAGGGGGCGGCTACGAGCAGTACTTC.

This sequence joins TRBV14 and TRBJ1-4; no clear D gene. Germline lookup yields CDR1 SGHDN and CDR2 FVKESK. V gave up 3 bases and J gave up 4 bases, with 9 bases separating them. CDR3 size: 14 residues. The CDR3 region is CASSHQFVNEKLFF. The CDR3 DNA reads as TGTGCCAGCAGCCATCAGTTCGTTAATGAAAAACTGTTTTTT.

This clonotype came up once. In DNA, the CDR3 is TGTGCCAGCAGTGAGAGGGCAGGCCATCAGCCCCAGCATTTT. It specifies CASSERAGHQPQHF. The chain uses TRBV2 and TRBJ1-5; unclear D gene. This CDR3 has 14 residues. Looked up from germline, CDR1 is SNHLY and CDR2 is FYNNEI. V gave up 3 bases and J gave up 5 bases, with 11 bases separating them.

CDR3 region: CASSLGKGMIETQYF. The CDR3 DNA is TGTGCCAGCAGCCTCGGCAAGGGTATGATCGAGACCCAGTACTTC. The V call is TRBV7-8, the J call TRBJ2-5; D call uncertain. The CDR3 totals 15 residues. V was clipped by 5 bases and J by 5 bases, with 18 bases between them. Germline CDR1 reads SGHVS; CDR2 reads FQNEAQ.

The V and J genes are TRBV20-1 and TRBJ2-1; 9 bases agree with TRBD2. CDR1 and CDR2 from the germline V gene are DFQATT and SNEGSKA (reference sequence). Losses at the gene ends were 0 bases for V and 9 bases for J; bases not matched to a gene: 6. The CDR3 length is 14 residues. This chain's CDR3 is CSARDTAGGGEQFF. The CDR3, as DNA: TGCAGTGCTAGAGATACCGCGGGAGGGGGTGAGCAGTTCTTC.